The TCR beta chain under discussion was sequenced for a study of T cell responses to AZD1222 COVID-19 vaccine. Study-wide findings and caveats: Regions left unmutated in variants are reportedly the target of nearly half of spike-specific TCRs.

The CDR3 runs 18 residues. V dropped 0 bases and J dropped 6; count of bases not matched to a gene: 10. Germline V lookup: CDR1 LGHNA, CDR2 YNFKEQ. The method was immunoSEQ multiplex PCR; TCRdb's version includes in-frame clones alone and lacks a portion of them. The data contain more than 150,000 clones, about nine tenths of them seen just once; the ten biggest clones take up 5% to 7%. On this clone itself: Its antigen is as yet unknown.

This clonotype originated in an adult in good health. The chain employs TRBV4-2 and TRBJ1-5, with TRBD1 matching over 11 bases. The specimen was peripheral blood, collected on day 0 of AZD1222 vaccination. CDR3 nucleotides: TGTGCCAGCAGCCAAGAAGGATCCCGGACAGGGGGCGCTCAGCCCCAGCATTTT. As protein: CASSQEGSRTGGAQPQHF.